These 24 T cell receptor beta chains were all obtained from the same sample, sequenced in a study of cytomegalovirus exposure and HLA in healthy donors. Profiled with immunoSEQ multiplex PCR; TCRdb holds only in-frame clones, not every one. The sample has 140,000 or so clones; roughly nine tenths are singletons. Sample: PBMCs. The source of these receptors is a woman between 18 and 29 years old in good health and CMV-seropositive.

This chain connects TRBV7-9 to TRBJ2-7; possible D gene TRBD1, 6 bases. The CDR3 covers 18 residues. CDR1 is SEHNR and CDR2 is FQNEAQ in the germline V gene (reference sequence). V was cut by 1 base and J by 3 bases, with 22 bases left in between. In nucleotides, the CDR3 is TGTGCCAGCAGCTTAGGTGTACGGGGCCACAGGGAATTCTACGAGCAGTACTTC. It encodes CASSLGVRGHREFYEQYF.

This chain links TRBV4-2 with TRBJ2-3, with 10 bases lining up with TRBD2. V lost 4 bases, J lost 5 bases, and 6 bases stayed unmatched. CDR3 length equals 15 residues. Germline-derived CDR1 and CDR2 are LGHNA and YNFKEQ. The CDR3 region has the DNA TGTGCCAGCAGCCGCGAGCGGGGGGGCCTAGATACGCAGTATTTT. Translated: CASSRERGGLDTQYF.

The V gene is TRBV28, the J gene TRBJ1-2, with D perhaps TRBD1 (5 bases). This CDR3 comprises 12 residues. The germline CDR1 and CDR2 sequences are MDHEN and SYDVKM. Trimming left V 5 bases short and J 8 bases short, with 12 bases between. The CDR3 bases are TGTGCCAGCAGTCCCCTAGGGGCAGGCTACACCTTC. The encoded protein is CASSPLGAGYTF.

The rearrangement links TRBV2 to TRBJ2-5; TRBD2 aligns across 14 bases. Germline V gene sequence: CDR1 SNHLY, CDR2 FYNNEI. J was trimmed by 11 bases and V by 6 bases; bases with no gene match: 5. CDR3 length: 13 amino acids. CDR3 DNA sequence: TGTGCCAGCAGAGGGACTAGCGGGGGTCCTCAGTACTTC. This codes for CASRGTSGGPQYF.

The chain links TRBV28 to TRBJ2-1; TRBD2 agrees at 16 bases. CDR1 MDHEN and CDR2 SYDVKM come from the germline V gene. The CDR3 loop spans 16 amino acids. Unmatched junction bases numbered 2, after V lost 5 bases and J lost 4 bases. The DNA for the CDR3 is TGTGCCAGCAGTGCGGGACTAGCGGGGGGGTACAATGAGCAGTTCTTC. Translation: CASSAGLAGGYNEQFF. Variable domain in full (rest from reference TRBV28 and TRBJ2-1): DVKVTQSSRYLVKRTGEKVFLECVQDMDHENMFWYRQDPGLGLRLIYFSYDVKMKEKGDIPEGYSVSREKKERFSLILESASTNQTSMYLCASSAGLAGGYNEQFFGPGTRLTVL.

J is TRBJ1-5 and V is TRBV7-2; D ambiguous. CDR1 is SGHTA and CDR2 is FQGNSA in the germline V gene. This CDR3 spans 15 amino acids. Trimming pared 2 bases from V and 5 bases from J, leaving 13 bases between. CDR3 protein: CASSLNSVVHQPQHF. The CDR3 bases are TGTGCCAGCAGCTTAAATTCAGTTGTCCATCAGCCCCAGCATTTT.

The chain combines TRBV4-1 with TRBJ2-4; the D gene is possibly TRBD1 (5 bases). There are 14 residues in the CDR3. The V gene lost 3 bases and the J gene lost 10 bases, with 16 bases spanning the gap. Per the germline V gene, CDR1 is MGHRA and CDR2 is YSYEKL. Here the CDR3 DNA reads TGCGCCAGCAGCCACCTCCCAACAGGACCTATTCAGTACTTC. Protein product: CASSHLPTGPIQYF.

V is TRBV11-2 and J is TRBJ1-4, with 7 bases aligning to TRBD1. J gave up 1 base and V 3 bases, and 2 bases lay outside the gene matches. The CDR3 length is 15 residues. Germline-derived CDR1 and CDR2 are SGHAT and FQNNGV. CDR3 nucleotides: TGTGCCAGCAGCTTGAGGGACAGAACTAATGAAAAACTGTTTTTT. Protein sequence: CASSLRDRTNEKLFF.

The genes are TRBV11-2 and TRBJ2-5, with a tentative D call TRBD1 (6 bases). The CDR3 extends over 16 amino acids. V lost 3 bases and J lost 4, with 18 bases in between. CDR1 is SGHAT and CDR2 is FQNNGV in the germline V gene. The CDR3 DNA follows: TGTGCCAGCAGCTTTAGCCCGGGCAGGGGTGTAGAGACCCAGTACTTC. This encodes CASSFSPGRGVETQYF.

This clone was seen a handful of times. The CDR3 reads CASSFRLPGQGMYEQYF. The DNA for the CDR3 is TGTGCCAGCAGCTTCCGCCTACCGGGACAGGGGATGTACGAGCAGTACTTC. V and J are TRBV7-9 and TRBJ2-7; 10 positions match TRBD1. CDR1 is SEHNR, CDR2 FQNEAQ, per germline (reference sequence). V was pared by 3 bases and J by 4 bases, with 12 bases of the junction left unmatched. The CDR3 is made up of 17 amino acids. The full variable domain, with the rest looked up from reference TRBV7-9 and TRBJ2-7, is DTGVSQNPRHKITKRGQNVTFRCDPISEHNRLYWYRQTLGQGPEFLTYFQNEAQLEKSRLLSDRFSAERPKGSFSTLEIQRTEQGDSAMYLCASSFRLPGQGMYEQYFGPGTRLTVT.

A few counts support this clone. The chain uses TRBV27 and TRBJ1-2; the match to TRBD1 covers 7 bases. The germline gives CDR1 MNHEY, CDR2 SMNVEV (reference sequence). V lost 10 bases to trimming and J lost 2 bases; unmatched junction nucleotides: 10. The CDR3 sequence is 14 residues long. CDR3 DNA sequence: TGTGCCACACACCCCTTGACAGGGAACTATGGCTACACCTTC. Amino acids: CATHPLTGNYGYTF.

Only a few counts were recorded for this clone. The chain employs TRBV19 and TRBJ1-2; TRBD1 matches at 10 bases. The V gene end was trimmed by 7 bases and the J gene end by 8 bases; junction bases not matched to a gene: 10. CDR1 and CDR2 (germline): LNHDA, SQIVND (reference sequence). This CDR3 spans 14 amino acids. The CDR3: CASKDRGESDGYTF. In DNA, the CDR3 is TGTGCCAGTAAGGACAGGGGGGAAAGCGACGGCTACACCTTC.

V and J are TRBV11-2 and TRBJ1-2; 7 positions match TRBD1. The CDR3 loop spans 14 amino acids. J lost 4 bases, V lost 3 bases, and 5 bases had no gene match. CDR1 and CDR2 from the germline V gene are SGHAT and FQNNGV. CDR3 protein: CASSFEDRFYGYTF. The CDR3 DNA sequence: TGTGCCAGCAGCTTCGAGGACAGGTTCTATGGCTACACCTTC.

The rearrangement links TRBV7-9 to TRBJ2-7; TRBD1 is a possible D gene (6 bases). CDR3 size: 11 residues. Germline CDR1 reads SEHNR; CDR2 reads FQNEAQ (reference sequence). V was clipped by 4 bases and J by 5 bases, with 6 bases between them. The DNA of the CDR3 is TGTGCCAGCAGCTACAGGGACGAGCAGTACTTC. Translating gives CASSYRDEQYF.

This clone appeared a single time. This chain connects TRBV6-5 to TRBJ2-7; TRBD1 agrees at 7 bases. The V segment lost 6 bases and the J segment 1 base; nucleotides outside the gene matches: 3. The CDR3 runs to 13 residues. CDR1 and CDR2 (germline): MNHEY, SVGAGI. CDR3 loop: CASRQGQSYEQYF. CDR3 DNA sequence: TGTGCCAGCAGGCAGGGACAGTCCTACGAGCAGTACTTC.

The rearrangement joins TRBV7-9 to TRBJ2-1; 12 nucleotides agree with TRBD2. The CDR3 totals 11 residues. The ends lost 5 bases at V and 15 bases at J; junction bases unmatched: 2. CDR1 is SEHNR and CDR2 is FQNEAQ in the germline V gene (reference sequence). For the CDR3, the DNA is TGTGCCAGCAGCGGGGGACTAGCGGGGTTCTTC. Amino acids: CASSGGLAGFF. Supplemented by reference TRBV7-9 and TRBJ2-1, the full variable domain reads DTGVSQNPRHKITKRGQNVTFRCDPISEHNRLYWYRQTLGQGPEFLTYFQNEAQLEKSRLLSDRFSAERPKGSFSTLEIQRTEQGDSAMYLCASSGGLAGFFGPGTRLTVL.

On this clone: Other DNA sequences from this sample encode an identical CDR3 as well. V gene TRBV28 combines with J gene TRBJ2-7; TRBD1 matches 7 bases. CDR1 is MDHEN and CDR2 is SYDVKM in the germline V gene. The trim removed 7 bases at V and 7 bases at J, leaving 13 bases unmatched. The length of the CDR3 is 14 residues. The CDR3 reads CASTRSDRNYEQYF. The CDR3 nucleotides read TGTGCCAGCACTAGATCGGACAGGAACTATGAGCAGTACTTC.

This clone was detected a few times. V gene TRBV2 combines with J gene TRBJ1-2; 11 positions match TRBD1. This CDR3 has 17 residues. The germline gives CDR1 SNHLY, CDR2 FYNNEI. V lost 0 bases to trimming and J lost 4 bases; unmatched junction nucleotides: 7. The CDR3 protein is CASSEALWGQGGYGYTF. CDR3 bases: TGTGCCAGCAGTGAAGCGCTTTGGGGACAGGGGGGCTATGGCTACACCTTC.

The chain combines TRBV19 with TRBJ1-1; the D is unclear. Germline V gene data show CDR1 as LNHDA and CDR2 as SQIVND (reference sequence). This CDR3 has 14 amino acids. V lost 3 bases to trimming and J lost 4 bases, with 12 bases between them. The CDR3 is CASSMGGFGTEAFF. The CDR3 DNA follows: TGTGCCAGTAGTATGGGAGGGTTCGGCACTGAAGCTTTCTTT.

The rearrangement joins TRBV5-1 to TRBJ2-1; D is perhaps TRBD2 (6 bases). This CDR3 is 14 amino acids long. Per the germline V gene, CDR1 is SGHRS and CDR2 is YFSETQ. Trimming took 7 bases from V and 1 from J, leaving 12 bases between them. CDR3 sequence reads: CASRSSASYNEQFF. Here the CDR3 DNA reads TGCGCCAGCCGATCTAGCGCATCCTACAATGAGCAGTTCTTC.

The chain has TRBV29-1 and TRBJ2-3; 13 bases agree with TRBD2. The CDR3 is 14 amino acids. Looked up from germline, CDR1 is SQVTM and CDR2 is ANQGSEA. V lost 5 bases, J lost 5 bases, and 4 bases stayed unmatched. CDR3 DNA: TGCAGCGTTAGGACTAGCGGGGGACGAGATACGCAGTATTTT. Amino acids: CSVRTSGGRDTQYF.

The rearrangement uses TRBV28 and TRBJ1-4, with D unclear. Per germline, CDR1 MDHEN and CDR2 SYDVKM. The CDR3 is made up of 12 amino acids. Trimming left V 3 bases short and J 11 bases short, with 10 bases between. The DNA of the CDR3 is TGTGCCAGCAGTTTTCAATCGGGTAAACTGTTTTTT. Protein product: CASSFQSGKLFF. Based on the CDR3 plus reference TRBV28 and TRBJ1-4, the full variable domain is DVKVTQSSRYLVKRTGEKVFLECVQDMDHENMFWYRQDPGLGLRLIYFSYDVKMKEKGDIPEGYSVSREKKERFSLILESASTNQTSMYLCASSFQSGKLFFGSGTQLSVL.

The chain has TRBV28 and TRBJ1-2, with 7 positions matching TRBD1. CDR3 length: 13 amino acids. Germline values: CDR1 MDHEN, CDR2 SYDVKM. V lost 10 bases and J lost 4; bases outside the gene matches: 9. The CDR3 protein is CAILRQGLYGYTF. In nucleotides, the CDR3 is TGTGCCATCCTAAGACAGGGTCTCTATGGCTACACCTTC.

The chain combines TRBV28 with TRBJ1-5, with a possible D match to TRBD1 (5 bases). This CDR3 spans 14 amino acids. The V end lost 4 bases, the J end lost 7 bases, and 14 bases lay between the germline ends. From germline, CDR1 is MDHEN and CDR2 SYDVKM. CDR3 region: CASSYWGPDQPQHF. CDR3 nucleotide sequence: TGTGCCAGCAGTTACTGGGGCCCCGACCAGCCCCAGCATTTT.